Sequencing of this T cell receptor beta chain was carried out in a study of cytomegalovirus exposure and HLA in healthy donors. Germline V gene data show CDR1 as SNHLY and CDR2 as FYNNEI. Trimming shortened V by 4 bases and J by 0 bases, and 10 bases separated the two germline ends. The CDR3 sequence is 15 residues long. This PCR relied on a set of 60 Vbeta primers and 13 Jbeta primers. The table came from immunoSEQ multiplex PCR; TCRdb's copy has only in-frame clones and leaves some out. The table lists about 140,000 clones, 73% of them singletons. The rearrangement uses TRBV2 and TRBJ1-3; D gene uncertain. The clonotype originates from a woman in her thirties or forties in good health and CMV-seronegative. The sequenced sample consisted of PBMCs. CDR3 coding DNA: TGTGCCAGCAGTGGTCGGGTGAGCTCTGGAAACACCATATATTTT. This codes for CASSGRVSSGNTIYF.